The 25 T cell receptor beta chains given below trace back to one sample, sequenced in a study of cytomegalovirus exposure and HLA in healthy donors. PCR employed 60 Vbeta and 13 Jbeta primers. Sequencing used immunoSEQ multiplex PCR; TCRdb keeps in-frame clones, though not all of them. The table lists about 130,000 clones, 70% to 80% of them singletons, with 2% to 3% in the top ten. The sequencing input was PBMCs. These receptors were obtained from a woman aged 60-75 years in good health and CMV-seropositive.

This clone was found a few times. The chain combines TRBV6-5 with TRBJ1-5; 11 nucleotides agree with TRBD1. The CDR3 is 15 residues long. With 4 bases clipped from V and 8 bases from J, the junction kept 7 bases outside the gene matches. The germline V gene has CDR1 MNHEY and CDR2 SVGAGI. The DNA of the CDR3 is TGTGCCAGCAGTTTAGGACAGGGGGCTGGAAAGCCCCAGCATTTT. Amino acid sequence: CASSLGQGAGKPQHF.

The gene calls are TRBV19 and TRBJ2-6; 8 positions agree with TRBD1. V was pared by 6 bases and J by 0 bases, with 1 base of the junction left unmatched. There are 15 residues in the CDR3. Germline V gives CDR1 LNHDA, CDR2 SQIVND (reference sequence). CDR3 DNA: TGTGCCAGTAGAACAGGGGGCTCTGGGGCCAACGTCCTGACTTTC. Its protein is CASRTGGSGANVLTF.

In this sample, this clone turned up a few times. V usage is TRBV6-6 and J usage is TRBJ1-2; TRBD1 matches at 7 bases. The CDR3 contains 14 residues. Germline lookup yields CDR1 MNHNY and CDR2 SVGAGI (reference sequence). The J segment lost 8 bases and the V segment lost 5 bases, leaving 11 bases of the junction unmatched. CDR3 residues: CASSRQGGREGYTF. The CDR3 bases are TGTGCCAGCAGTCGACAGGGTGGTAGGGAGGGCTACACCTTC.

This clone appeared a single time. The J gene is TRBJ1-1, the V gene TRBV2; D may be TRBD1 (6 bases). The V and J ends lost 8 bases and 3 bases respectively, with 16 bases between them. CDR3 length: 14 amino acids. Looked up from germline, CDR1 is SNHLY and CDR2 is FYNNEI. The CDR3 sequence is CASSPQGAYTEAFF. CDR3 DNA: TGTGCCAGCTCTCCACAGGGAGCCTACACTGAAGCTTTCTTT.

This chain links TRBV5-1 with TRBJ2-1, with TRBD2 matching 8 bases. Germline V CDR1 and CDR2: SGHRS, YFSETQ. The junction had 3 bases not matched to a gene; V was cut back by 0 bases and J by 7 bases. The CDR3 is 14 amino acids. CDR3 in DNA: TGCGCCAGCAGCTTGGCCCCGGGGGGGAATGAGCAGTTCTTC. Its protein is CASSLAPGGNEQFF. The full variable domain, in which reference TRBV5-1 and TRBJ2-1 provide the parts outside the CDR3, is KAGVTQTPRYLIKTRGQQVTLSCSPISGHRSVSWYQQTPGQGLQFLFEYFSETQRNKGNFPGRFSGRQFSNSRSEMNVSTLELGDSALYLCASSLAPGGNEQFFGPGTRLTVL.

This rearrangement joins TRBV5-4 to TRBJ2-7; D is unresolved. The CDR3 has 12 residues. Germline values: CDR1 SGHNT, CDR2 YYREEE (reference sequence). V was shortened by 7 bases and J by 1 base, with 9 bases between the two germline ends. The CDR3 nucleotides read TGTGCCAGCTCGCGAAATTCCTACGAGCAGTACTTC. This gives the protein CASSRNSYEQYF.

J is TRBJ2-6 and V is TRBV28, with D possibly TRBD2 on 6 matching bases. Germline lookup yields CDR1 MDHEN and CDR2 SYDVKM. The V gene lost 5 bases and the J gene lost 5 bases, with 10 bases spanning the gap. The length of the CDR3 is 14 residues. The CDR3 spells CASSPGGRANVLTF. The CDR3 nucleotides read TGTGCCAGCAGTCCCGGGGGTAGGGCCAACGTCCTGACTTTC. Drawing the rest from reference TRBV28 and TRBJ2-6, the complete variable domain is DVKVTQSSRYLVKRTGEKVFLECVQDMDHENMFWYRQDPGLGLRLIYFSYDVKMKEKGDIPEGYSVSREKKERFSLILESASTNQTSMYLCASSPGGRANVLTFGAGSRLTVL.

This chain uses TRBV11-2 with TRBJ2-2; D is possibly TRBD1 (6 bases). The CDR3 spans 16 residues. With 6 bases removed from V and 5 bases from J, the gap between germline ends came to 19 bases. CDR1 SGHAT and CDR2 FQNNGV come from the germline V gene. The CDR3: CASSSDRLLRTGELFF. CDR3 DNA sequence: TGTGCCAGCAGTAGTGACAGGCTCCTGAGGACCGGGGAGCTGTTTTTT.

The V call is TRBV10-3, the J call TRBJ1-5; 9 positions agree with TRBD1. Trimming took 0 bases from V and 0 from J; bases not matched to a gene: 6. Germline V gene lookup returns CDR1 ENHRY and CDR2 SYGVKD. The CDR3 contains 18 residues. CDR3 amino acids: CAISESRTGDHSNQPQHF. The CDR3 DNA reads TGTGCCATCAGTGAGTCGAGGACAGGGGATCATAGCAATCAGCCCCAGCATTTT.

DNA for the CDR3: TGCGCCAGCAGTCATAGGACAGGTCCACCGGGCGAGCAGTACTTC. Protein: CASSHRTGPPGEQYF. This chain links TRBV10-2 with TRBJ2-7; 7 bases line up with TRBD1. CDR3 length equals 15 residues. The ends lost 5 bases at V and 6 bases at J; junction bases unmatched: 13. CDR1 and CDR2 (germline): WSHSY, SAAADI.

The chain combines TRBV28 with TRBJ2-5, with TRBD2 matching over 11 bases. The CDR3 sequence is 15 residues long. Trimming removed 5 bases from V and 6 bases from J; junction bases left unmatched: 8. The germline CDR1 and CDR2 sequences are MDHEN and SYDVKM. This chain's CDR3 is CASSLTSGVAKTQYF. The DNA for the CDR3 is TGTGCCAGCAGTCTGACTAGCGGGGTAGCAAAGACCCAGTACTTC.

This clone was seen a handful of times. The chain joins TRBV7-9 to TRBJ2-5; 10 bases map to TRBD2. CDR3 length equals 17 residues. The junction had 15 bases not matched to a gene; V was cut back by 2 bases and J by 9 bases. Germline values: CDR1 SEHNR, CDR2 FQNEAQ (reference sequence). This CDR3 is CASSLSSGGGLTRAQYF. Here the CDR3 DNA reads TGTGCCAGCAGCTTATCCAGCGGGGGGGGACTAACCCGGGCCCAGTACTTC. Looking up the rest from reference TRBV7-9 and TRBJ2-5 gives the full variable domain: DTGVSQNPRHKITKRGQNVTFRCDPISEHNRLYWYRQTLGQGPEFLTYFQNEAQLEKSRLLSDRFSAERPKGSFSTLEIQRTEQGDSAMYLCASSLSSGGGLTRAQYFGPGTRLLVL.

The J gene is TRBJ2-2, the V gene TRBV7-3; 8 nucleotides agree with TRBD1. The CDR3 is made up of 15 amino acids. In germline, CDR1 is SGHTA, CDR2 FQGTGA. V lost 5 bases, J lost 4 bases, and 6 bases stayed unmatched. DNA of the CDR3: TGTGCCAGCAGCCGCGACAGGGGAGGCACCGGGGAGCTGTTTTTT. Translating it yields CASSRDRGGTGELFF.

This clone was recorded once. This sequence joins TRBV30 and TRBJ1-2; 10 positions agree with TRBD1. The V and J ends lost 2 bases and 1 base, in that order; junction bases with no gene match: 4. The CDR3 is made up of 15 amino acids. Germline CDR1 GTSNPN, CDR2 SVGIG (reference sequence). The CDR3 sequence: CAWSRGQGNNYGYTF. CDR3 DNA sequence: TGTGCCTGGAGTAGGGGACAGGGGAATAACTATGGCTACACCTTC.

In this sample, this clone turned up once. This CDR3 is CASSSASGQVYEQYF. The DNA of the CDR3 is TGTGCCAGCAGCTCGGCAAGTGGACAGGTCTACGAGCAGTACTTC. The chain employs TRBV7-9 and TRBJ2-7, with 7 nucleotides matching TRBD1. CDR3 size: 15 residues. Per the germline V gene, CDR1 is SEHNR and CDR2 is FQNEAQ (reference sequence). J gave up 3 bases and V 4 bases, and 9 bases lay outside the gene matches.

The rearrangement uses TRBV5-4 and TRBJ2-2; TRBD2 is a possible D gene (6 bases). The germline gives CDR1 SGHNT, CDR2 YYREEE (reference sequence). The CDR3 contains 17 residues. V was cut by 0 bases and J by 4 bases, with 16 bases left in between. DNA of the CDR3: TGTGCCAGCAGCTTGGGAGGGGCGGCGGGGAGCACCGGGGAGCTGTTTTTT. Protein product: CASSLGGAAGSTGELFF.

The chain's CDR3 is CATRGANYGYTF. The CDR3 DNA sequence: TGTGCCACCAGAGGGGCTAACTATGGCTACACCTTC. The genes are TRBV15 and TRBJ1-2; the D gene is possibly TRBD1 (5 bases). This CDR3 contains 12 residues. Per the germline V gene, CDR1 is LNHNV and CDR2 is YYDKDF (reference sequence). V was clipped by 6 bases and J by 0 bases, with 5 bases between them.

To note about this clone: Additional DNA sequences in this sample encode the identical CDR3. J is TRBJ1-1 and V is TRBV4-1, with D perhaps TRBD1 (5 bases). Germline V CDR1 and CDR2: MGHRA, YSYEKL. V shed 3 bases and J shed 6 bases, with 17 bases lying between them. The CDR3 runs to 15 residues. CDR3 bases: TGCGCCAGCAGCCATGCCCAGGGATATCTGCCTGAAGCTTTCTTT. Protein product: CASSHAQGYLPEAFF.

The gene calls are TRBV7-9 and TRBJ2-1; a weak D match, TRBD1 (5 bases). Germline lookup yields CDR1 SEHNR and CDR2 FQNEAQ (reference sequence). Trimming removed 1 base at V and 8 bases at J, with 15 bases between. This CDR3 has 15 amino acids. The CDR3 loop reads CASSLVAGLGDEQFF. The CDR3 region has the DNA TGTGCCAGCAGCTTAGTGGCAGGGCTCGGAGATGAGCAGTTCTTC.

This sequence joins TRBV12-5 and TRBJ1-1; D gene unclear. CDR1 and CDR2 from the germline V gene are LGHNT and FRNRAP. The V end was cut by 3 bases, the J end by 1 base, with 21 bases between. This CDR3 has 18 residues. The CDR3: CASGFQTGPRDWNTEAFF. In DNA, the CDR3 is TGTGCTAGTGGTTTCCAAACCGGCCCCCGAGACTGGAACACTGAAGCTTTCTTT.

This clone was seen more than once but under ten times. The V call is TRBV5-1, the J call TRBJ1-4, with D uncertain. V was shortened by 2 bases and J by 5 bases, with 10 bases between the two germline ends. Per germline, CDR1 SGHRS and CDR2 YFSETQ. The CDR3 spans 14 residues. The CDR3 protein is CASSLLGGNEKLFF. The CDR3 DNA reads TGCGCCAGCAGCTTATTGGGAGGGAATGAAAAACTGTTTTTT.

The V and J genes are TRBV29-1 and TRBJ2-7, with a possible D match to TRBD1 (5 bases). The CDR3 consists of 12 residues. Trimming took off 6 bases at V and 3 bases at J, with 12 bases between the two ends. Per the germline V gene, CDR1 is SQVTM and CDR2 is ANQGSEA. Here the CDR3 reads CSVKSTGYEQYF. CDR3 DNA: TGCAGCGTAAAGTCAACAGGCTACGAGCAGTACTTC.

This chain links TRBV5-1 with TRBJ1-1; 9 positions match TRBD1. Germline lookup yields CDR1 SGHRS and CDR2 YFSETQ. The CDR3 has 16 amino acids. The junction had 6 bases not matched to a gene; V was cut back by 0 bases and J by 3 bases. The CDR3: CASSLAGTGRYTEAFF. The CDR3 DNA reads TGCGCCAGCAGCTTGGCCGGGACAGGGAGGTACACTGAAGCTTTCTTT.

The rearrangement joins TRBV5-1 to TRBJ2-7, with 7 bases matching TRBD1. J gave up 3 bases and V 4 bases, and 1 base lay outside the gene matches. Germline V gives CDR1 SGHRS, CDR2 YFSETQ. The CDR3 runs 12 residues. Here the CDR3 reads CASSRDSYEQYF. The CDR3 DNA follows: TGCGCCAGCAGCAGGGACAGCTACGAGCAGTACTTC.

The chain uses TRBV7-2 and TRBJ1-1; D gene uncertain. V was trimmed by 2 bases and J by 4 bases, leaving 14 bases between them. The CDR3 consists of 15 residues. Germline assignment: CDR1 SGHTA and CDR2 FQGNSA. CDR3 region: CASSLTMRAATEAFF. As DNA, the CDR3 is TGTGCCAGCAGCTTAACCATGAGGGCAGCCACTGAAGCTTTCTTT.